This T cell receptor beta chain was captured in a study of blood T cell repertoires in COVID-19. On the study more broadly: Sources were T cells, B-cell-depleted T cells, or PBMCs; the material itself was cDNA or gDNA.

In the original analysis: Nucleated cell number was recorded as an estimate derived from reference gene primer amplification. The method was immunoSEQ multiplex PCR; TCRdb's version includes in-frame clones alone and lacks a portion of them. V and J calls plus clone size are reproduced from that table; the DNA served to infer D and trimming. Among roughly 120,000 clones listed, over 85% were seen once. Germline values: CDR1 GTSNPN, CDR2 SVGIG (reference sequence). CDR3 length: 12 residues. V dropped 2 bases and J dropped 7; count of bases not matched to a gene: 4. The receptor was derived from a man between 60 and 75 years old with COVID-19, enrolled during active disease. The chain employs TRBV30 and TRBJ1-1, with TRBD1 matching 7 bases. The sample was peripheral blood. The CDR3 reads CAWSPRDSEAFF. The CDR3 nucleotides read TGTGCCTGGAGTCCCCGGGACAGTGAAGCTTTCTTT.